This T cell receptor (beta chain) emerged from a study of T cells in Graves' hyperthyroidism and ophthalmopathy. Overall study context: Peripheral blood was drawn at first diagnosis, prior to all treatment.

Amplified TCR beta CDR3 regions derived from RNA transcripts. A set of HTBI primers served as the primers for a first-round RT-PCR of the TCR CDR3. TCRdb processed the multiplex PCR reads anew with MiXCR; each CDR3 protein has one entry. The sample lists over 700,000 distinct CDR3 sequences; about a third were seen once. The V and J ends lost 7 bases and 4 bases respectively, with 13 bases between them. Germline-derived CDR1 and CDR2 are DFQATT and SNEGSKA (reference sequence). The CDR3 is 12 amino acids. Patients aged 18 to 65 with hyperthyroidism were newly diagnosed, with duration under 2 months. Uncontrolled infections, other autoimmune diseases, pregnancy or lactation led to exclusion of patients. Fresh peripheral blood, around 11 ml of it, supplied the PBMCs.

Material: blood. This chain links TRBV20-1 with TRBJ1-1; tentatively, D is TRBD1 (5 bases). The receptor was derived from a woman aged 35 to 49 with Graves' hyperthyroidism. The DNA for the CDR3 is TGCAGTGACTCCCAGGGAAGCACTGAAGCTTTCTTT. This gives the protein CSDSQGSTEAFF.